This TCR beta chain is from a study of CD4+ T cells in melanoma. Study results and caveats: A reported correlation linked neoantigen-specific CD4+ T cells to CD8+, macrophage and B cell function.

As for this clone: The antigen is undetermined.

The protocol was immunoSEQ multiplex PCR, while the TCRdb copy is restricted to in-frame clones and leaves out a portion. The sample holds about 10,000 clones, roughly two thirds seen once. Germline-derived CDR1 and CDR2 are LNHDA and SQIVND (reference sequence). The ends lost 5 bases at V and 2 bases at J; junction bases unmatched: 6. The CDR3 length is 15 residues. This chain joins TRBV19 and TRBJ1-5; 7 positions agree with TRBD1. The sequenced material came from cells from a culture (not recorded whether cultured in vitro). The receptor's source is a human donor with melanoma. CDR3 protein: CASSLEGAGNQPQHF. CDR3 bases: TGTGCCAGTAGTCTTGAGGGGGCGGGCAATCAGCCCCAGCATTTT.